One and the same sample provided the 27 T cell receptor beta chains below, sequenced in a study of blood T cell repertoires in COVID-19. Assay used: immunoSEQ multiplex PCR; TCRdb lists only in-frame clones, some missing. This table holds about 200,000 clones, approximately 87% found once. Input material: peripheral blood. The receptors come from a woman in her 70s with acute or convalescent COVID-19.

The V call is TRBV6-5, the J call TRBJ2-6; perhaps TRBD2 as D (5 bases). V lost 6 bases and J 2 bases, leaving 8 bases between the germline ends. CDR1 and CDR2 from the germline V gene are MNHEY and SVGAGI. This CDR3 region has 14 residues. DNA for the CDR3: TGTGCCAGCAGACTAGTAGCTGGGGCCAACGTCCTGACTTTC. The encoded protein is CASRLVAGANVLTF.

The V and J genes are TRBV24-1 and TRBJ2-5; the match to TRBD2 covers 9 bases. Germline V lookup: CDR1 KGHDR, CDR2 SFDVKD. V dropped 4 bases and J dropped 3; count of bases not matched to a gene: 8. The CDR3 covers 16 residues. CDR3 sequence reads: CATSDLTSGGEETQYF. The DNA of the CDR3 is TGTGCCACCAGTGACTTGACTAGCGGAGGAGAAGAGACCCAGTACTTC.

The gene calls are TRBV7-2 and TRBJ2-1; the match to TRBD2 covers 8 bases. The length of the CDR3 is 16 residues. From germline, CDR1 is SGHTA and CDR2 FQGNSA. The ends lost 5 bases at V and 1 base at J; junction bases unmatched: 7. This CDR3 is CASSREGRGSYNEQFF. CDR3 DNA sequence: TGTGCCAGCAGCCGGGAGGGCCGGGGGTCCTACAATGAGCAGTTCTTC.

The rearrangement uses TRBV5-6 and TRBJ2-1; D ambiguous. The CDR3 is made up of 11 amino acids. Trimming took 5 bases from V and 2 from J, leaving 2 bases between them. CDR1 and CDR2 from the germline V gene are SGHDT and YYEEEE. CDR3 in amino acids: CASSTYNEQFF. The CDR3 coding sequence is TGTGCCAGCAGTACCTACAATGAGCAGTTCTTC.

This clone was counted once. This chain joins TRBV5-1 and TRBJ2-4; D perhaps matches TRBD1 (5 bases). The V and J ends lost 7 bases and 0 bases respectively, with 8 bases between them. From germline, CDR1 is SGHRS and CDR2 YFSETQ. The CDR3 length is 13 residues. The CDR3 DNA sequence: TGCGCCAGCCTAGACAGAGCCAAAAACATTCAGTACTTC. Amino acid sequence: CASLDRAKNIQYF.

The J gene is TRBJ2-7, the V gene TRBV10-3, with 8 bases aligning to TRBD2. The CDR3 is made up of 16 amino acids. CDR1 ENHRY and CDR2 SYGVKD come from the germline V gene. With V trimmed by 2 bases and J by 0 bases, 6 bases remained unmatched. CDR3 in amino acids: CAISEGLAGASYEQYF. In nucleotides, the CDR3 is TGTGCCATCAGTGAGGGGCTAGCGGGTGCCTCCTACGAGCAGTACTTC.

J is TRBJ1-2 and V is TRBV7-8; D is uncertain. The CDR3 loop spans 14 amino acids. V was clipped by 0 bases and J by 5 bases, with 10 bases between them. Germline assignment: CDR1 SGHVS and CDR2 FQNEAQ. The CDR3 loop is CASSLAREEYGYTF. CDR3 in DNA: TGTGCCAGCAGCTTAGCGCGGGAGGAGTATGGCTACACCTTC.

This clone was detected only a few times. The CDR3 reads CASSRPGQGAGTEAFF. Here the CDR3 DNA reads TGTGCCAGCAGTCGACCGGGACAGGGGGCAGGCACTGAAGCTTTCTTT. The chain has TRBV28 and TRBJ1-1, with 12 bases fitting TRBD1. V was pared by 5 bases and J by 4 bases, with 8 bases of the junction left unmatched. This CDR3 has 16 residues. CDR1 and CDR2 from the germline V gene are MDHEN and SYDVKM.

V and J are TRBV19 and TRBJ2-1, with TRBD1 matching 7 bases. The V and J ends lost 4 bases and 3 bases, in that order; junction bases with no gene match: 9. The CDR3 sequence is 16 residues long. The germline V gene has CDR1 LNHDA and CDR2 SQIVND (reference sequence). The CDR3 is CASSRYRGEDYNEQFF. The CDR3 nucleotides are TGTGCCAGTAGTAGGTACAGGGGTGAAGACTACAATGAGCAGTTCTTC.

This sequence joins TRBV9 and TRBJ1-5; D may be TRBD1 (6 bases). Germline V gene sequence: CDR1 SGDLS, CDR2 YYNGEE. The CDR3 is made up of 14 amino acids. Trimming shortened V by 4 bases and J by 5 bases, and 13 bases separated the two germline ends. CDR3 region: CASSPEGGYQPQHF. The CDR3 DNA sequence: TGTGCCAGCAGCCCCGAAGGGGGTTATCAGCCCCAGCATTTT.

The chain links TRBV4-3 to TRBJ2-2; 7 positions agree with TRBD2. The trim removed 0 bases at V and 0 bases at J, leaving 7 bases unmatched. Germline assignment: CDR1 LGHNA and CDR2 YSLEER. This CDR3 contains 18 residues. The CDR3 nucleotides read TGCGCCAGCAGCCAAGAAGGTCGACTAGCTGCGAACACCGGGGAGCTGTTTTTT. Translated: CASSQEGRLAANTGELFF.

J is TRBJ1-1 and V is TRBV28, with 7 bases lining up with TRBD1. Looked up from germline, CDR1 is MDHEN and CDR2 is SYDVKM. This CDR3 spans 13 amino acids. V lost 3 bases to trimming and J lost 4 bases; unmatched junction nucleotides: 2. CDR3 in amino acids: CASSLGTATEAFF. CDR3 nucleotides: TGTGCCAGCAGTTTGGGGACAGCCACTGAAGCTTTCTTT. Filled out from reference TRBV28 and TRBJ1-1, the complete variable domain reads DVKVTQSSRYLVKRTGEKVFLECVQDMDHENMFWYRQDPGLGLRLIYFSYDVKMKEKGDIPEGYSVSREKKERFSLILESASTNQTSMYLCASSLGTATEAFFGQGTRLTVV.

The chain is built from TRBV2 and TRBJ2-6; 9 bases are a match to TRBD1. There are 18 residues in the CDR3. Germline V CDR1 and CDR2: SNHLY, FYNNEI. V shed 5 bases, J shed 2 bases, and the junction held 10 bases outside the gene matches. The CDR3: CASSTLTGGVPGANVLTF. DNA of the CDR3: TGTGCCAGCAGTACACTGACAGGGGGGGTTCCTGGGGCCAACGTCCTGACTTTC.

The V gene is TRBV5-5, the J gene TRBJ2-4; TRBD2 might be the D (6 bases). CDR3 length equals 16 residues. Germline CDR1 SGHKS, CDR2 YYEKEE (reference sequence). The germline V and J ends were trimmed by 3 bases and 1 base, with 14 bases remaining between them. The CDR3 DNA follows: TGTGCCAGCAGCTCCCCCGGGGCGGGGGCCAAAAACATTCAGTACTTC. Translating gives CASSSPGAGAKNIQYF. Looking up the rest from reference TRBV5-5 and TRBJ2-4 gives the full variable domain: DAGVTQSPTHLIKTRGQQVTLRCSPISGHKSVSWYQQVLGQGPQFIFQYYEKEERGRGNFPDRFSARQFPNYSSELNVNALLLGDSALYLCASSSPGAGAKNIQYFGAGTRLSVL.

The CDR3 DNA is TGTGCCAGCAGCCCCAGACTAGCGGGGGAAACAGATACGCAGTATTTT. It is translated as CASSPRLAGETDTQYF. The gene calls are TRBV7-9 and TRBJ2-3; TRBD2 matches 12 bases. CDR1 is SEHNR and CDR2 is FQNEAQ in the germline V gene (reference sequence). CDR3 size: 16 residues. V trimming: 5 bases; J trimming: 3 bases; junction bases outside the gene matches: 6.

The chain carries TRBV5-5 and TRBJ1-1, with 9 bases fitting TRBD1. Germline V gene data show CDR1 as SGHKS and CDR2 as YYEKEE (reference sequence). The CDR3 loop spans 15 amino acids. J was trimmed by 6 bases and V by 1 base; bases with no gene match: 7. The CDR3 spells CASSLLGQGGSEAFF. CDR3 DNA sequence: TGTGCCAGCAGCTTGCTGGGACAGGGAGGATCTGAAGCTTTCTTT.

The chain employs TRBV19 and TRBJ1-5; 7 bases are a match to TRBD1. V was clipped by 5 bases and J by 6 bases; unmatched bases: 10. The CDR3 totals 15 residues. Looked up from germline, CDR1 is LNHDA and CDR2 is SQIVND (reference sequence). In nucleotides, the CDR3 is TGTGCCAGTAGTCTCTCCCTACAGGGGCTTCAGCCCCAGCATTTT. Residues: CASSLSLQGLQPQHF.

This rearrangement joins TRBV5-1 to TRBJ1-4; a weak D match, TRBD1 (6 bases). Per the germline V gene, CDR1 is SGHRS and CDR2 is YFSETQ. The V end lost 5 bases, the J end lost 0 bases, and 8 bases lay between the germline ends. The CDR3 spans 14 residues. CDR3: CASRGGPTNEKLFF. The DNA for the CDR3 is TGCGCCAGCAGAGGGGGACCAACTAATGAAAAACTGTTTTTT.

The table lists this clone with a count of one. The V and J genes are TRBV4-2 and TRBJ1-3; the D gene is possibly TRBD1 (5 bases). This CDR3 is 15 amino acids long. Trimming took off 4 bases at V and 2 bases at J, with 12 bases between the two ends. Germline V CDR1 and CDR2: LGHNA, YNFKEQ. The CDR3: CASSLPQATGNTIYF. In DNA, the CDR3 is TGTGCCAGCAGCCTACCACAGGCTACTGGAAACACCATATATTTT.

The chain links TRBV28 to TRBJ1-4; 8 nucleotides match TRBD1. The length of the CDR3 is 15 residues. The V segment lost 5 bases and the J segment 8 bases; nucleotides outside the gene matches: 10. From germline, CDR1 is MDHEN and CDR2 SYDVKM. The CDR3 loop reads CASSSPGQGGEKLFF. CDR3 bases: TGTGCCAGCAGTAGTCCTGGACAGGGTGGGGAAAAACTGTTTTTT.

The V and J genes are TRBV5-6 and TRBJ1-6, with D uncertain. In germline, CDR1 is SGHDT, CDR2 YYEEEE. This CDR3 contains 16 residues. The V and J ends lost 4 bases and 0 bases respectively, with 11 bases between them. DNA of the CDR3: TGTGCCAGCAGCCCTTTTATGAGCTCCTATAATTCACCCCTCCACTTT. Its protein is CASSPFMSSYNSPLHF.

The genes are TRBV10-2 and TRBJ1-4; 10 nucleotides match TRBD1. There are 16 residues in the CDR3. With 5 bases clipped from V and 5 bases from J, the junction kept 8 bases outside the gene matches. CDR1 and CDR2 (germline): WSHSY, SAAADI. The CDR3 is CASSTGTGVLNEKLFF. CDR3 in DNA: TGCGCCAGCAGTACCGGGACAGGGGTGCTGAATGAAAAACTGTTTTTT.

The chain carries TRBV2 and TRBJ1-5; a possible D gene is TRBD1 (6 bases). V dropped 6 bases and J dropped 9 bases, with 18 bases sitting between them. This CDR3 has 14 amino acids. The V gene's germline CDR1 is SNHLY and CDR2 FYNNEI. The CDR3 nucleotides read TGTGCCAGCAGCCCCGAGGGGGGGAATTCGCCCCAGCATTTT. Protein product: CASSPEGGNSPQHF.

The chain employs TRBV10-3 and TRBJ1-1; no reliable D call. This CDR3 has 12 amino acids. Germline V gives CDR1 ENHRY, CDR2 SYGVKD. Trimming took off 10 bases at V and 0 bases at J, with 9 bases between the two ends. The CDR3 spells CATSTVNTEAFF. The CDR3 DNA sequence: TGTGCCACCAGCACAGTGAACACTGAAGCTTTCTTT.

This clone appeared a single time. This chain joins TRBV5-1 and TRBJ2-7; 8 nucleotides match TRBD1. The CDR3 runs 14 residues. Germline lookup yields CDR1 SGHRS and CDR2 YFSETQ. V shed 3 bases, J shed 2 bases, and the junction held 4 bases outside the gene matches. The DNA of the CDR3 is TGCGCCAGCAGCTCTTACAGGGGGGCCTACGAGCAGTACTTC. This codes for CASSSYRGAYEQYF. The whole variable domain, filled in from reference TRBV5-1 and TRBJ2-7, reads KAGVTQTPRYLIKTRGQQVTLSCSPISGHRSVSWYQQTPGQGLQFLFEYFSETQRNKGNFPGRFSGRQFSNSRSEMNVSTLELGDSALYLCASSSYRGAYEQYFGPGTRLTVT.

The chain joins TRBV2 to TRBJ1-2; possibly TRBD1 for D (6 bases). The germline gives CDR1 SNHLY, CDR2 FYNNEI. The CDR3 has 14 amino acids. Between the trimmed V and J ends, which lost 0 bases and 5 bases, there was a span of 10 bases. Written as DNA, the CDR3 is TGTGCCAGCAGTGAAGCGACTACAGGGTATGGCTACACCTTC. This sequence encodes CASSEATTGYGYTF. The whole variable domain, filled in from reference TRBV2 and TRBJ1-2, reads EPEVTQTPSHQVTQMGQEVILRCVPISNHLYFYWYRQILGQKVEFLVSFYNNEISEKSEIFDDQFSVERPDGSNFTLKIRSTKLEDSAMYFCASSEATTGYGYTFGSGTRLTVV.

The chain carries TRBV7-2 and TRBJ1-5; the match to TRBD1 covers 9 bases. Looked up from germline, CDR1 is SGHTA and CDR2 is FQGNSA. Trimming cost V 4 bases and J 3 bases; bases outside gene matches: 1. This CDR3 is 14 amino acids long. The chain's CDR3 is CASSWTGDNQPQHF. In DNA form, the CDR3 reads TGTGCCAGCAGCTGGACAGGGGACAATCAGCCCCAGCATTTT.